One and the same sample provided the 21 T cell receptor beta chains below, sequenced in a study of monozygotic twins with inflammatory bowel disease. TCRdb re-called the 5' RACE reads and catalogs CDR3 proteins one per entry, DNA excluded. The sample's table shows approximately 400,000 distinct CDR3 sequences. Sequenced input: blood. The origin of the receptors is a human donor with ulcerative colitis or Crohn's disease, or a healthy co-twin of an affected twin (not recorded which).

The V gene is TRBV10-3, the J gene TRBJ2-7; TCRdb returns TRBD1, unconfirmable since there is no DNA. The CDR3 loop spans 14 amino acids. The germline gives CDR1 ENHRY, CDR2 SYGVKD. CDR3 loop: CAISELGQTYEQYF.

CDR3 sequence reads: CSARATGKTYEQYF. V usage is TRBV20-1 and J usage is TRBJ2-7; the D call from TCRdb, TRBD1, cannot be confirmed without DNA. Germline CDR1 reads DFQATT; CDR2 reads SNEGSKA (reference sequence). The CDR3 sequence is 14 residues long.

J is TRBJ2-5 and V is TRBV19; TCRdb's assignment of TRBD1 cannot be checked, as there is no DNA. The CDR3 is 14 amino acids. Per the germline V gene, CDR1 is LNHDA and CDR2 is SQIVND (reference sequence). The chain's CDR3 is CASSASRGRETQYF.

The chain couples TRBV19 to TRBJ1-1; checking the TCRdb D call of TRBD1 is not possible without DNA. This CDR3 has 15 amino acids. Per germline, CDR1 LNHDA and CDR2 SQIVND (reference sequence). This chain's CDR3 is CASSSYRGRNTEAFF.

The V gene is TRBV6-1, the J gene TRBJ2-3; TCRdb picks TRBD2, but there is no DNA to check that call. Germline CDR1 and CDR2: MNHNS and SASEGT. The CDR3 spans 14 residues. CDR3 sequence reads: CASIAAGVRGTQYF.

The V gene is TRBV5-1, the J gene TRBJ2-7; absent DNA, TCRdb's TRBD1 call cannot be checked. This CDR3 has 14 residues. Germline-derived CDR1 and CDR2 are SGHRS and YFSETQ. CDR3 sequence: CATGSGQGSYEQYF.

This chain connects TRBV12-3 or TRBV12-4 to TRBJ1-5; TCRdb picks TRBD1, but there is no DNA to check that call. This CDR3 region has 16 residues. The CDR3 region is CASSPRTGYSNQPQHF.

CDR3: CASSPNVLSSSGANVLTF. The rearrangement joins TRBV18 to TRBJ2-6. Per the germline V gene, CDR1 is KGHSH and CDR2 is LQKENI. This CDR3 contains 18 residues.

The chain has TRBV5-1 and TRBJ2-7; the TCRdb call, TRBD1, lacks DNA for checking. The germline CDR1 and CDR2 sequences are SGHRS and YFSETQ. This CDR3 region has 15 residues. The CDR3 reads CASSYDRGPGYEQYF.

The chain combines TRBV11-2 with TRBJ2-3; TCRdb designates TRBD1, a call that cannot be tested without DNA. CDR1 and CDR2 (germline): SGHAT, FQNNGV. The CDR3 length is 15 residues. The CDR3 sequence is CASSPNGEGLDTQYF.

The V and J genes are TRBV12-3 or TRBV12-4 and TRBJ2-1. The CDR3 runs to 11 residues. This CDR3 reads CASSRDLEQFF.

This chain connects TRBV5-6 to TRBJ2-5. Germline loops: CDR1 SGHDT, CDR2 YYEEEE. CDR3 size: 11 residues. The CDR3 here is CASNWGETQYF. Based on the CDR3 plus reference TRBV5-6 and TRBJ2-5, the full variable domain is DAGVTQSPTHLIKTRGQQVTLRCSPKSGHDTVSWYQQALGQGPQFIFQYYEEEERQRGNFPDRFSGHQFPNYSSELNVNALLLGDSALYLCASNWGETQYFGPGTRLLVL.

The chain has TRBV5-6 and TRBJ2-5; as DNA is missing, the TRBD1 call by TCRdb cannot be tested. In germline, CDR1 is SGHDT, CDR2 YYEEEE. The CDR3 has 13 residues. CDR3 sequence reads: CASRNRGQETQYF.

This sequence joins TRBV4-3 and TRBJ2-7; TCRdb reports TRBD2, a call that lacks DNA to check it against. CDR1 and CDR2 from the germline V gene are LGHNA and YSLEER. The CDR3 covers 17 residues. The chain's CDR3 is CASSQDMTGGPVYEQYF.

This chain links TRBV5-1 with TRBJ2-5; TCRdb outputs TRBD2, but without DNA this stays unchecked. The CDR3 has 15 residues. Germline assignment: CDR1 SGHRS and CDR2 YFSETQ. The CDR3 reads CASSLGGLDQETQYF.

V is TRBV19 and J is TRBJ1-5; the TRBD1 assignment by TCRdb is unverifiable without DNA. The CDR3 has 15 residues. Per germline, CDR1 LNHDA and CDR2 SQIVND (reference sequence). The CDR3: CASSDQGGLKQPQHF.

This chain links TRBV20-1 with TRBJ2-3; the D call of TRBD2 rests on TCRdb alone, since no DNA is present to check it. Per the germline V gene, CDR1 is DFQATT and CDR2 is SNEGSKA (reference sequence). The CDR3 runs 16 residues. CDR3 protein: CSAQPRGGLRTDTQYF.

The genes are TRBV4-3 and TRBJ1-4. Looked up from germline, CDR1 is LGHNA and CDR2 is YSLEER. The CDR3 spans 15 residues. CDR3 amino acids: CASSQVRLRGEKLFF.

This CDR3 reads CSATGGTSQNYNEQFF. The chain is built from TRBV20-1 and TRBJ2-1; TCRdb's D gene call, TRBD2, goes unchecked for lack of DNA. Looked up from germline, CDR1 is DFQATT and CDR2 is SNEGSKA (reference sequence). The CDR3 has 16 residues.

The CDR3 spells CASSLYVGETQYF. This chain uses TRBV7-2 with TRBJ2-5. The CDR3 sequence is 13 residues long. Germline assignment: CDR1 SGHTA and CDR2 FQGNSA.

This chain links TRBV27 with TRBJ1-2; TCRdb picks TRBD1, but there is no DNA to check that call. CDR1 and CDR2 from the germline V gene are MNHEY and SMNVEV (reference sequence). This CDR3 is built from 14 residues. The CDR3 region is CASSLMPWTNGYTF.